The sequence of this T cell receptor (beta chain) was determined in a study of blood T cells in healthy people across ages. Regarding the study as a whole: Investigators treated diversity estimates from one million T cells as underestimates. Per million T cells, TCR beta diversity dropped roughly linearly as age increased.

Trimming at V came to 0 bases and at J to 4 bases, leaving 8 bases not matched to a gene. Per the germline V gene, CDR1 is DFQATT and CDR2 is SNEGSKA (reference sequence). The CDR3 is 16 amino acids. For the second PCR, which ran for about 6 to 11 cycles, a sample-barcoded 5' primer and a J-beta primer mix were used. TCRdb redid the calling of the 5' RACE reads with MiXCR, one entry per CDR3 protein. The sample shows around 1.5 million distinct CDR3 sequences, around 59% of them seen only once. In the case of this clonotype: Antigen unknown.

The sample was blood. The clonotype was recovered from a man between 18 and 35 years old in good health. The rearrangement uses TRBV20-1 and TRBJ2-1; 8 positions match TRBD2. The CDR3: CSARDLDGTSYNEQFF. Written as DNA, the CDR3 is TGCAGTGCTAGAGATTTAGACGGGACTAGTTACAATGAGCAGTTCTTC.